This T cell receptor (beta chain) was found in a study of cytomegalovirus exposure and HLA in healthy donors. Study-level points and caveats: Later on, a genetic analysis was performed. It linked a missense variant in DCLRE1C with V- and J-gene trimming of TCR beta. Earlier results showed most TCR beta V segments being productive about 87% or about 30% of the time. The listing of 160 or so TCR beta chains classed them as cytomegalovirus-associated.

The primer mix had 60 Vbeta and 13 Jbeta primers. Sequenced by immunoSEQ multiplex PCR; TCRdb stores in-frame clones only, minus some. The sample carries about 190,000 clones, around 90% recorded once. Trimming took 8 bases from V and 4 from J, leaving 14 bases between them. The CDR3 covers 13 residues. Germline V gene sequence: CDR1 GTSNPN, CDR2 SVGIG (reference sequence). This clone showed up just a few times. Antigen unknown. This TCR was sampled from a boy between 2 and 15 years old in good health and CMV-seronegative. The sample taken for sequencing was PBMCs. This sequence joins TRBV30 and TRBJ2-2; tentative D call: TRBD1 (5 bases). CDR3 region: CARRGTTTGELFF. For the CDR3, the DNA is TGTGCCCGAAGGGGCACCACCACCGGGGAGCTGTTTTTT.